The following is a T cell receptor beta chain sequence with its context. This specimen belongs to a study of T cells expressing NK-cell markers. Germline CDR1 reads SNHLY; CDR2 reads FYNNEI. The CDR3 has 15 residues. With the 5' RACE reads reprocessed, TCRdb shows one record per CDR3 protein and no DNA. The sample's table shows 500,000 or so distinct CDR3 sequences. The source material was blood T cells: a sorted CD56 or NKG2C T cell subset, CD4+ or CD8+ T cells, or bulk PBMC T cells (not recorded which). The receptor was isolated from a man aged 18 to 29 in good health. This chain connects TRBV2 to TRBJ2-1; the TCRdb D gene call, TRBD2, has no DNA to confirm it. The CDR3 here is CASRDPGLAGIEQFF.